One and the same sample provided the 9 T cell receptor beta chains below, sequenced in a study of T cell repertoires in ileal Crohn's disease. The table came from immunoSEQ multiplex PCR; TCRdb's copy has only in-frame clones and leaves some out. The sample lists some 14,000 clones, roughly 85% occurring once. Sequencing was performed on ileal tissue. The receptor source for this set is an adult with Crohn's disease.

The chain recombines TRBV5-1 with TRBJ1-2, with 11 bases identical to TRBD1. The germline CDR1 and CDR2 sequences are SGHRS and YFSETQ. The CDR3 consists of 14 residues. Germline trimming cut 6 bases from V and 5 bases from J; bases unmatched to any gene: 6. The CDR3 protein is CASTPGTGGYGYTF. For the CDR3, the DNA is TGCGCCAGCACCCCTGGGACAGGGGGGTATGGCTACACCTTC.

The chain links TRBV4-1 to TRBJ2-5; 9 bases line up with TRBD2. This CDR3 is built from 17 residues. Germline CDR1 reads MGHRA; CDR2 reads YSYEKL. V gave up 4 bases and J gave up 1 base; unmatched junction bases: 10. The CDR3 loop reads CASSPLERGDLQETQYF. CDR3 nucleotide sequence: TGCGCCAGCAGCCCCCTTGAGCGGGGGGACCTCCAAGAGACCCAGTACTTC.

The V and J genes are TRBV18 and TRBJ2-2, with 9 bases matching TRBD1. Germline V CDR1 and CDR2: KGHSH, LQKENI. V gave up 3 bases and J gave up 2 bases; unmatched junction bases: 4. CDR3 length: 16 amino acids. For the CDR3, the DNA is TGTGCCAGCTCACCCCCGACAGGGGGAAACACCGGGGAGCTGTTTTTT. This sequence encodes CASSPPTGGNTGELFF.

V is TRBV18 and J is TRBJ1-1; unclear D gene. V lost 6 bases to trimming and J lost 0 bases, with 8 bases between them. This CDR3 contains 13 residues. Germline CDR1 reads KGHSH; CDR2 reads LQKENI. Here the CDR3 reads CASSYPVNTEAFF. The CDR3 region has the DNA TGTGCCAGCTCTTATCCGGTGAACACTGAAGCTTTCTTT. The complete variable domain, with remaining parts taken from reference TRBV18 and TRBJ1-1, reads NAGVMQNPRHLVRRRGQEARLRCSPMKGHSHVYWYRQLPEEGLKFMVYLQKENIIDESGMPKERFSAEFPKEGPSILRIQQVVRGDSAAYFCASSYPVNTEAFFGQGTRLTVV.

For this clone: This same CDR3 is encoded by further DNA sequences in the sample. The CDR3: CAWTRDSSYEQYF. CDR3 coding DNA: TGTGCCTGGACTAGGGACAGCTCCTACGAGCAGTACTTC. The chain joins TRBV30 to TRBJ2-7; 7 nucleotides line up with TRBD1. Germline CDR1 is GTSNPN and CDR2 is SVGIG (reference sequence). This CDR3 is 13 amino acids long. J was trimmed by 0 bases and V by 4 bases; bases with no gene match: 3.

The J gene is TRBJ1-2, the V gene TRBV5-1, with TRBD1 identical over 8 bases. CDR1 is SGHRS and CDR2 is YFSETQ in the germline V gene. V shed 4 bases and J 11 bases; nucleotides not matched to a gene: 13. This CDR3 is 14 amino acids long. CDR3 DNA: TGCGCCAGCAGCCTAGGACAGGGTGCCGGTTTTTACACCTTC. Residues: CASSLGQGAGFYTF.

This chain links TRBV6-5 with TRBJ2-2; D may be TRBD1 (6 bases). The germline V and J ends were trimmed by 0 bases and 4 bases, with 9 bases remaining between them. The length of the CDR3 is 15 residues. Germline assignment: CDR1 MNHEY and CDR2 SVGAGI. Here the CDR3 DNA reads TGTGCCAGCAGTTACTCGCCGACAGGCACCGGGGAGCTGTTTTTT. Amino acid sequence: CASSYSPTGTGELFF.

This clone showed up just once. The chain employs TRBV28 and TRBJ1-5; D is possibly TRBD1 (6 bases). The CDR3 length is 14 residues. In germline, CDR1 is MDHEN, CDR2 SYDVKM. With 10 bases removed from V and 4 bases from J, the gap between germline ends came to 17 bases. This CDR3 reads CATKLTGSNQPQHF. DNA of the CDR3: TGTGCCACCAAATTAACAGGGTCGAATCAGCCCCAGCATTTT.

The chain couples TRBV29-1 to TRBJ2-3; 7 bases agree with TRBD2. CDR1 and CDR2 from the germline V gene are SQVTM and ANQGSEA. V lost 3 bases and J lost 1; bases outside the gene matches: 4. This CDR3 has 14 amino acids. The CDR3 loop reads CSVDSSGGTDTQYF. In nucleotides, the CDR3 is TGCAGCGTTGATTCTAGCGGAGGCACAGATACGCAGTATTTT.